The 14 T cell receptor beta chains below come from one sample, sequenced in a study of blood T cells in healthy people across ages. With a J-beta primer mix and a sample-barcoded 5' primer, a second PCR ran about 7 to 12 cycles. TCRdb analysed the 5' RACE reads with MiXCR anew, one entry per CDR3 protein. Among roughly 680,000 distinct CDR3 sequences listed, around 52% were seen once. Sequencing used blood. Receptor source: a woman aged 80 or over in good health.

V usage is TRBV5-1 and J usage is TRBJ2-4, with TRBD1 matching over 8 bases. Per the germline V gene, CDR1 is SGHRS and CDR2 is YFSETQ. V was clipped by 6 bases and J by 15 bases; unmatched bases: 14. The CDR3 runs to 13 residues. The CDR3 is CASKTGVRETLYF. CDR3 in DNA: TGCGCCAGCAAGACAGGGGTTCGCGAGACCCTGTACTTC.

This clonotype was counted once. J is TRBJ2-1 and V is TRBV7-9; D unclear. This CDR3 comprises 16 residues. Trimming removed 2 bases from V and 1 base from J, with 12 bases in between. Germline CDR1 reads SEHNR; CDR2 reads FQNEAQ (reference sequence). The CDR3 region has the DNA TGTGCCAGCAGCTTAAACCGGGCGGCATCCTACAATGAGCAGTTCTTC. Translation: CASSLNRAASYNEQFF.

There are many counts of this clonotype. This chain uses TRBV2 with TRBJ2-7; TRBD1 agrees at 9 bases. Germline V gene sequence: CDR1 SNHLY, CDR2 FYNNEI. The J segment lost 3 bases and the V segment lost 11 bases, leaving 11 bases of the junction unmatched. The CDR3 runs 14 residues. For the CDR3, the DNA is TGTGCCCCTACCCGGGACAGGGTCCACTACGAGCAGTACTTC. It is translated as CAPTRDRVHYEQYF.

The CDR3 spells CSASRGSGSYEQYF. The DNA of the CDR3 is TGCAGTGCTAGTCGTGGGAGTGGTTCCTACGAGCAGTACTTC. The chain combines TRBV20-1 with TRBJ2-7; tentatively, D is TRBD2 (5 bases). V was pared by 3 bases and J by 1 base, with 13 bases between. The CDR3 loop spans 14 amino acids. CDR1 and CDR2 from the germline V gene are DFQATT and SNEGSKA (reference sequence).

The rearrangement uses TRBV5-1 and TRBJ1-4, with D unresolved. CDR1 and CDR2 from the germline V gene are SGHRS and YFSETQ. The CDR3 is 15 amino acids. Trimming took 0 bases from V and 5 from J, leaving 11 bases between them. The CDR3 nucleotides read TGCGCCAGCAGCTTGGACAGACCAATGAATGAAAAACTGTTTTTT. Its protein product is CASSLDRPMNEKLFF.

At least ten counts were recorded for this clonotype. The V and J genes are TRBV18 and TRBJ2-1; maybe TRBD1 (5 bases). From germline, CDR1 is KGHSH and CDR2 LQKENI. CDR3 length equals 14 residues. Trimming cost V 2 bases and J 2 bases, with 7 bases left between them. CDR3 DNA: TGTGCCAGCTCACCAGGGGCAGCCTACAATGAGCAGTTCTTC. Protein: CASSPGAAYNEQFF.

Concerning this clonotype: Germline and junction disagree at one end, which may indicate a read error. This chain joins TRBV4-1 and TRBJ1-2; maybe TRBD1 (5 bases). Germline values: CDR1 MGHRA, CDR2 YSYEKL. This CDR3 comprises 13 residues. The CDR3 DNA sequence: TGCGCCAGCAGCCAAGGAGGGGAAAATGGCTGCACCTTC. Its translation is CASSQGGENGCTF.

The rearrangement links TRBV7-9 to TRBJ2-5, with unresolved D. The germline V and J ends were trimmed by 2 bases and 0 bases, with 7 bases remaining between them. The CDR3 has 14 amino acids. Germline V gene lookup returns CDR1 SEHNR and CDR2 FQNEAQ (reference sequence). In nucleotides, the CDR3 is TGTGCCAGCAGCTTAAGAGCTTACCAAGAGACCCAGTACTTC. Its protein product is CASSLRAYQETQYF.

This clonotype was observed a few times. The chain links TRBV5-1 to TRBJ1-3, with D possibly being TRBD1 (6 bases). With 4 bases removed from V and 2 bases from J, the gap between germline ends came to 13 bases. From germline, CDR1 is SGHRS and CDR2 YFSETQ. This CDR3 has 15 amino acids. The CDR3 DNA is TGCGCCAGCAGCCCGGGGGGCATTACTGGAAACACCATATATTTT. Its translation: CASSPGGITGNTIYF.

Ten or more counts support this clonotype. The chain joins TRBV7-9 to TRBJ1-2; no firm D call. V lost 0 bases, J lost 6 bases, and 5 bases lay in between. The CDR3 extends over 12 amino acids. Looked up from germline, CDR1 is SEHNR and CDR2 is FQNEAQ (reference sequence). The CDR3 loop reads CASSLASDGYTF. In DNA form, the CDR3 reads TGTGCCAGCAGCTTAGCCAGCGATGGCTACACCTTC.

This clonotype was seen repeatedly, ten times or more. The chain combines TRBV20-1 with TRBJ2-1; 8 bases align to TRBD2. This CDR3 contains 16 residues. V shed 1 base, J shed 3 bases, and the junction held 8 bases outside the gene matches. Germline loops: CDR1 DFQATT, CDR2 SNEGSKA (reference sequence). The CDR3, as DNA: TGCAGTGCTAGAGCACCGGGACTAGGGCTCTACAATGAGCAGTTCTTC. Amino acids: CSARAPGLGLYNEQFF.

This clonotype was observed a single time. The genes are TRBV20-1 and TRBJ1-1, with 7 bases lining up with TRBD1. The CDR3 loop spans 12 amino acids. V was pared by 4 bases and J by 5 bases, with 4 bases of the junction left unmatched. From germline, CDR1 is DFQATT and CDR2 SNEGSKA (reference sequence). The CDR3 is CSAKTGATEAFF. The CDR3 DNA follows: TGCAGTGCTAAAACAGGGGCGACTGAAGCTTTCTTT.

The rearrangement uses TRBV24-1 and TRBJ2-1; possible D gene TRBD2, 6 bases. There are 15 residues in the CDR3. CDR1 and CDR2 (germline): KGHDR, SFDVKD. Deletions cut 3 bases from V and 0 bases from J, with 8 bases between. CDR3 residues: CATSDRRDSYNEQFF. CDR3 DNA: TGTGCCACCAGTGATAGGCGGGACTCCTACAATGAGCAGTTCTTC.

The chain employs TRBV28 and TRBJ1-2, with D maybe TRBD1 (5 bases). The CDR3 has 11 amino acids. V was cut by 5 bases and J by 8 bases, with 9 bases left in between. Germline V gene lookup returns CDR1 MDHEN and CDR2 SYDVKM. CDR3 sequence reads: CASSRDWGYTF. As DNA, the CDR3 is TGTGCCAGCAGTAGGGACTGGGGCTACACCTTC.